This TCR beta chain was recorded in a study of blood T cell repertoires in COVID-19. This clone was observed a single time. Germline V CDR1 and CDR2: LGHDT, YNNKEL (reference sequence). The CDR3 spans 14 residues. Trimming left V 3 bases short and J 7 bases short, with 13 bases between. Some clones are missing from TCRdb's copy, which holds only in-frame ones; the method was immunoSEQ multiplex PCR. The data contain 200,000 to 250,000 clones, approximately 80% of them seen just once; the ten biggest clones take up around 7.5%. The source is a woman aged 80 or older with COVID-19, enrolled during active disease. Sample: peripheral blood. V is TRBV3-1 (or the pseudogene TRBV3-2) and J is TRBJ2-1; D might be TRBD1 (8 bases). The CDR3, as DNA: TGTGCCAGCAGCCACCCACAGGGGGGGAATGAGCAGTTCTTC. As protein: CASSHPQGGNEQFF.